The present entry profiles one T cell receptor (beta chain) with its context. Its antigen remains unknown. The sample is drawn from a study of cytomegalovirus exposure and HLA in healthy donors. Study conclusions and caveats: Per published reports, the classifier diagnosed cytomegalovirus status with high specificity and sensitivity. Across donors, sequencing depth was assumed by presence/absence analyses to be roughly uniform.

Both 60 Vbeta primers and 13 Jbeta primers went into the PCR. The assay was immunoSEQ multiplex PCR, and TCRdb's table has in-frame clones only and misses some. Of approximately 160,000 clones listed, more than 65% are singletons. The sequence was collected from a woman in her thirties or forties in good health and CMV-seropositive. The sequenced sample was PBMCs.

The CDR3 DNA reads as TGTGCCAGCAGTTTCCCGGGGGCGGAGGGGGCGCGGCCCCAGCATTTT. It encodes CASSFPGAEGARPQHF. This chain joins TRBV28 and TRBJ1-5; 7 bases fit TRBD1. Looked up from germline, CDR1 is MDHEN and CDR2 is SYDVKM. Unmatched junction bases numbered 14, after V lost 3 bases and J lost 9 bases. The CDR3 is made up of 16 amino acids.